This TCR beta chain was sequenced for a study of vaccination and CD4 T cells after COVID-19. General study results and limits: Convalescent patients saw a median around 86% of their reactive clones show up only after vaccination.

The Oncomine TCR Beta short-read assay was what sequenced the DNA obtained from cultured CD4+ T cells. TCRdb analysed the PCR reads with MiXCR anew, one entry per CDR3 protein. This table holds about 13,000 distinct CDR3 sequences, roughly three quarters found once. The CDR3 sequence runs 18 residues, both termini included. In the case of this clonotype: Its antigen remains unidentified. The limits of the CDR3 on the DNA are not certain, so only TCRdb's listed CDR3 is given.

Treatment in this sample: roughly ten-day PBMC culture with coronavirus spike peptide pools or control peptides (ViraFEST assay). What was sequenced was CD4+ T cells from blood, cultured in vitro. The chain is built from TRBV7-5 and TRBJ1-5; the table's D call of TRBD1 was not tested on the DNA. TRBV7-5 has pseudogene status. The TCR originated in a human donor who had recovered from COVID-19. CDR3 sequence reads: CISVPEAFDRVPNQPQHF.